A single sample is the source of the 24 T cell receptor beta chains below, sequenced in a study of shared clonotypes between healthy human individuals. Assay used: immunoSEQ multiplex PCR; TCRdb lists only in-frame clones, some missing. The data contain some 700,000 clones, roughly 88% of them seen just once; the ten biggest clones take up 30% to 40%. The sequenced sample consisted of memory CD8+ T cells from PBMCs. Indicated subset: CD45RO+ cells pooled with CCR7-negative TemRA cells. These receptors came from a man aged 18 to 29 in good health. Some clones in this sample may be carry-over from other donors' samples.

The J gene is TRBJ2-1, the V gene TRBV29-1, with a weak D call TRBD2 (6 bases). This CDR3 has 14 residues. Germline CDR1 is SQVTM and CDR2 is ANQGSEA. V was clipped by 3 bases and J by 10 bases, with 19 bases between them. The CDR3 protein is CSVERGTGRFEQFF. CDR3 sequence (DNA): TGCAGCGTTGAGCGAGGGACTGGGCGGTTCGAGCAGTTCTTC.

Here the CDR3 reads CASSEDEQETQYF. CDR3 bases: TGTGCCAGCAGCGAGGACGAACAAGAGACCCAGTACTTC. The gene calls are TRBV5-4 and TRBJ2-5; unclear D gene. CDR3 length equals 13 residues. CDR1 is SGHNT, CDR2 YYREEE, per germline (reference sequence). V was clipped by 4 bases and J by 2 bases, with 9 bases between them.

DNA of the CDR3: TGTGCCAGCAGTCCTCGACTAGCGGGAGGGCCCGGGGAGCTGTTTTTT. This encodes CASSPRLAGGPGELFF. V is TRBV28 and J is TRBJ2-2; TRBD2 matches 14 bases. The CDR3 has 16 amino acids. V lost 5 bases and J lost 6; bases outside the gene matches: 5. Germline V gives CDR1 MDHEN, CDR2 SYDVKM.

This chain links TRBV28 with TRBJ2-5; D possibly corresponds to TRBD1 (5 bases). CDR3 length: 13 amino acids. Trimming left V 8 bases short and J 2 bases short, with 12 bases between. Germline assignment: CDR1 MDHEN and CDR2 SYDVKM. For the CDR3, the DNA is TGTGCCAGCCGGGTTCAGGGTCAAGAGACCCAGTACTTC. Translated, it gives CASRVQGQETQYF.

CDR3 nucleotides: TGTGCCAGCAGCTTTTTGATCTCCGCGCGACCCACAGATACGCAGTATTTT. The encoded protein is CASSFLISARPTDTQYF. V gene TRBV7-8 combines with J gene TRBJ2-3; D not resolved. The CDR3 spans 17 residues. Germline CDR1 SGHVS, CDR2 FQNEAQ. Between the trimmed V and J ends, which lost 3 bases and 2 bases, there was a span of 18 bases.

V and J are TRBV18 and TRBJ2-3, with a tentative D call TRBD2 (5 bases). Germline CDR1 KGHSH, CDR2 LQKENI. Trimming removed 3 bases at V and 4 bases at J, with 17 bases between. CDR3 size: 16 residues. The CDR3 sequence is CASSPAYSPSPDTQYF. The DNA for the CDR3 is TGTGCCAGCTCACCGGCTTACTCTCCTAGCCCAGATACGCAGTATTTT.

A single count supports this clone. The chain carries TRBV5-1 and TRBJ1-4; TRBD1 might be the D (6 bases). Germline V gene data show CDR1 as SGHRS and CDR2 as YFSETQ. The V end was cut by 10 bases, the J end by 3 bases, with 25 bases between. The length of the CDR3 is 17 residues. The CDR3 coding sequence is TGCGCCCCAGGGGTGGGAAGGGGACGGAGAGCTAATGAAAAACTGTTTTTT. Translating it yields CAPGVGRGRRANEKLFF.

This chain uses TRBV2 with TRBJ2-6; no clear D. The CDR3 sequence is 16 residues long. Germline V gives CDR1 SNHLY, CDR2 FYNNEI. The ends were cut back, 6 bases at V and 0 bases at J, with 12 bases in the middle. CDR3 DNA sequence: TGTGCCAGCAGGGCCGACCGTTACTCTGGGGCCAACGTCCTGACTTTC. Amino acid sequence: CASRADRYSGANVLTF.

The V call is TRBV18, the J call TRBJ2-3, with D perhaps matching TRBD1 or TRBD2 (5 bases each). Trimming pared 3 bases from V and 10 bases from J, leaving 23 bases between. This CDR3 has 16 amino acids. Germline V lookup: CDR1 KGHSH, CDR2 LQKENI. The CDR3 nucleotides read TGTGCCAGCTCACCCGAATACCGGGACCCCTCTGGGGCGCAGTATTTT. It codes for CASSPEYRDPSGAQYF.

The chain has TRBV6-1 and TRBJ2-5; 14 bases agree with TRBD2. The length of the CDR3 is 15 residues. Per the germline V gene, CDR1 is MNHNS and CDR2 is SASEGT. V lost 7 bases, J lost 4 bases, and 5 bases stayed unmatched. The CDR3 DNA reads as TGTGCCAGCACTAAGGGACTAGCGGGAGTAGAGACCCAGTACTTC. Its protein product is CASTKGLAGVETQYF.

The chain employs TRBV9 and TRBJ2-3; D gene uncertain. Trimming removed 0 bases at V and 2 bases at J, with 13 bases between. The CDR3 runs 16 residues. CDR1 and CDR2 (germline): SGDLS, YYNGEE. CDR3 in amino acids: CASSVGSYPSTDTQYF. Here the CDR3 DNA reads TGTGCCAGCAGCGTAGGGTCATACCCGTCCACAGATACGCAGTATTTT.

The table lists this clone with a count of one. The rearrangement joins TRBV19 to TRBJ1-5; 8 nucleotides align to TRBD1. Per the germline V gene, CDR1 is LNHDA and CDR2 is SQIVND (reference sequence). The CDR3 has 15 amino acids. Trimming took 3 bases from V and 5 from J; bases not matched to a gene: 6. The CDR3 reads CASSIVSGGDQPQHF. In nucleotides, the CDR3 is TGTGCCAGTAGTATCGTATCAGGGGGCGATCAGCCCCAGCATTTT.

This sequence joins TRBV9 and TRBJ1-1; 9 positions agree with TRBD1. V lost 3 bases, J lost 1 base, and 13 bases stayed unmatched. CDR3 length equals 18 residues. From germline, CDR1 is SGDLS and CDR2 YYNGEE. Written as DNA, the CDR3 is TGTGCCAGCAGCGACTCCCCCGGGACAGGGTACGGGAACACTGAAGCTTTCTTT. This codes for CASSDSPGTGYGNTEAFF. Full variable domain (missing parts from reference TRBV9 and TRBJ1-1): DSGVTQTPKHLITATGQRVTLRCSPRSGDLSVYWYQQSLDQGLQFLIQYYNGEERAKGNILERFSAQQFPDLHSELNLSSLELGDSALYFCASSDSPGTGYGNTEAFFGQGTRLTVV.

The chain links TRBV6-6 to TRBJ1-2; the D gene is possibly TRBD1 (6 bases). The CDR3 covers 13 residues. Germline assignment: CDR1 MNHNY and CDR2 SVGAGI (reference sequence). Trimming removed 7 bases from V and 5 bases from J, with 14 bases in between. The CDR3 region has the DNA TGTGCCAGCACCCAAGGGGGAGCGTATGGCTACACCTTC. It encodes CASTQGGAYGYTF.

The chain couples TRBV9 to TRBJ2-5, with 15 bases that match TRBD2. CDR3 length: 18 residues. Germline V lookup: CDR1 SGDLS, CDR2 YYNGEE. Trimming at V came to 4 bases and at J to 3 bases, leaving 10 bases not matched to a gene. The chain's CDR3 is CASSLTRGLAGGKETQYF. CDR3 coding DNA: TGTGCCAGCAGCCTCACCCGGGGACTAGCGGGAGGTAAAGAGACCCAGTACTTC.

This chain links TRBV27 with TRBJ2-2; 9 positions match TRBD1. The CDR3 is 15 amino acids. Germline V CDR1 and CDR2: MNHEY, SMNVEV (reference sequence). The V and J ends lost 6 bases and 5 bases, in that order; junction bases with no gene match: 7. The CDR3 here is CASRLDRGSTGELFF. DNA for the CDR3: TGTGCCAGCAGGCTGGACAGGGGCTCTACCGGGGAGCTGTTTTTT.

J is TRBJ2-1 and V is TRBV5-4, with TRBD1 matching 9 bases. The J segment lost 12 bases and the V segment lost 4 bases, leaving 11 bases of the junction unmatched. Per germline, CDR1 SGHNT and CDR2 YYREEE (reference sequence). The CDR3 spans 14 residues. The CDR3 DNA is TGTGCCAGCAGCCCCTTGGGACAGGGTTCAGGGCAGTTCTTC. Encoded protein: CASSPLGQGSGQFF.

The gene calls are TRBV10-1 and TRBJ2-2, with 12 bases aligning to TRBD2. The CDR3 contains 18 residues. V lost 3 bases, J lost 6 bases, and 11 bases stayed unmatched. Germline-derived CDR1 and CDR2 are WNHNN and SYGVQD (reference sequence). In DNA, the CDR3 is TGCGCCAGCAGTGAAAGACTAGCGGGAGAAATAGTATCCGGGGAGCTGTTTTTT. Amino acids: CASSERLAGEIVSGELFF.

V and J are TRBV4-3 and TRBJ2-7, with D unresolved. This CDR3 comprises 15 residues. The germline V gene encodes CDR1 LGHNA and CDR2 YSLEER. The germline V and J ends were trimmed by 4 bases and 0 bases, with 13 bases remaining between them. The CDR3 nucleotides are TGCGCCAGCAGCCCCAGGCACGCTGTCTCCTACGAGCAGTACTTC. Protein: CASSPRHAVSYEQYF.

This clone was counted only a few times. The chain couples TRBV7-3 to TRBJ2-1; the D call may be TRBD1 or TRBD2 (6 bases each). Germline V gives CDR1 SGHTA, CDR2 FQGTGA. The CDR3 is 15 amino acids. Trimming left V 5 bases short and J 8 bases short, with 19 bases between. In DNA form, the CDR3 reads TGTGCCAGCAGCGCCCAGGGACACGGCGGGGATGAGCAGTTCTTC. This translates into CASSAQGHGGDEQFF.

The chain carries TRBV11-2 and TRBJ1-4, with TRBD1 identical over 7 bases. CDR3 size: 16 residues. The junction had 7 bases not matched to a gene; V was cut back by 3 bases and J by 3 bases. The germline V gene has CDR1 SGHAT and CDR2 FQNNGV. The CDR3 nucleotides are TGTGCCAGCAGCTTCCCAAAGACAGGGTCTAATGAAAAACTGTTTTTT. Protein: CASSFPKTGSNEKLFF.

Only one count was recorded for this clone. The V call is TRBV5-1, the J call TRBJ2-7; weak D call: TRBD1 (5 bases). Germline lookup yields CDR1 SGHRS and CDR2 YFSETQ. CDR3 length: 12 amino acids. V lost 6 bases and J 7 bases, leaving 14 bases between the germline ends. Here the CDR3 DNA reads TGCGCCAGCACCCTCTCTGGGGCGGAGCAGTACTTC. It is translated as CASTLSGAEQYF.

The rearrangement links TRBV6-5 to TRBJ2-2; no reliable D call. The CDR3 sequence is 14 residues long. V dropped 2 bases and J dropped 6 bases, with 10 bases sitting between them. Germline V gives CDR1 MNHEY, CDR2 SVGAGI. CDR3 sequence reads: CASSYRVEAGELFF. The CDR3 region has the DNA TGTGCCAGCAGTTACCGGGTCGAGGCCGGGGAGCTGTTTTTT.

This sequence joins TRBV5-4 and TRBJ2-3, with D maybe TRBD1 (5 bases). The CDR3 sequence is 16 residues long. Germline V gene sequence: CDR1 SGHNT, CDR2 YYREEE (reference sequence). Trimming removed 0 bases from V and 5 bases from J, with 16 bases in between. CDR3 loop: CASSLEQGRLVDTQYF. The CDR3 DNA is TGTGCCAGCAGCTTGGAGCAGGGTAGATTAGTAGATACGCAGTATTTT.